This TCR beta chain comes out of a study of chemoradiotherapy in HPV16-positive cancers. Study-wide context: A couple of HPV16-positive patients' cells yielded candidate HPV-specific clones and common motifs.

The study's findings and limits: Functional assays defining HPV-specific T cells used only a couple of HPV16-positive patients. Non-HPV-specific T cells did not expand in tumors during treatment, whereas candidate HPV-specific clones and E7-related motifs did.

The protocol was immunoSEQ multiplex PCR, while the TCRdb copy is restricted to in-frame clones and leaves out a portion. The sample lists about 8,600 clones; roughly 89% were seen once. The V gene lost 6 bases and the J gene lost 4 bases, with 9 bases spanning the gap. The germline CDR1 and CDR2 sequences are LNHDA and SQIVND (reference sequence). The CDR3 consists of 12 residues. Points on this clone: Its cognate antigen is unknown.

This TCR derives from a human donor with HPV-associated anogenital cancer. The sample consisted of blood, taken from a patient who underwent chemoradiotherapy. V is TRBV19 and J is TRBJ2-5; D is ambiguous. CDR3 in DNA: TGTGCCAGTAGCACTAACGCAGAGACCCAGTACTTC. Residues: CASSTNAETQYF.